This TCR beta chain derives from a study of early T cells in non-severe SARS-CoV-2 infection. Findings and caveats of the study: A preference for anti-spike CD8 responses marked VDJdb matching, which missed private and CD4 specificities.

This clonotype was seen a few times. Its cognate antigen is unknown. Each CDR3 protein gets one entry after TCRdb re-called the 5' RACE reads with MiXCR. The sample has over 75,000 distinct CDR3 sequences; more than 12% are singletons. Germline-derived CDR1 and CDR2 are SGHDT and YYEEEE. With 4 bases clipped from V and 8 bases from J, the junction kept 19 bases outside the gene matches. CDR3 length: 17 residues. Specimen: whole blood. This receptor was obtained from an adult who was a healthcare worker with PCR-confirmed SARS-CoV-2 infection or an uninfected control (not recorded which). This chain connects TRBV5-6 to TRBJ1-2; 8 bases are a match to TRBD1. The CDR3 DNA follows: TGTGCCAGCAGCCCGGATCGGCCTCGGCAGGGGGCTGGAGGCTACACCTTC. Amino acids: CASSPDRPRQGAGGYTF.